Shown below are 19 T cell receptor beta chains from a single sample sequenced in a study of cytomegalovirus exposure and HLA in healthy donors. Primers for the PCR totalled 60 Vbeta and 13 Jbeta. Produced via immunoSEQ multiplex PCR; TCRdb's table is partial and in-frame only. Of roughly 130,000 clones listed, about 80% are singletons. The sample was PBMCs. Receptor source: a male donor in good health and CMV-seropositive.

The CDR3 DNA is TGTGCTAGTGGTCCCCTTGCCCGGGGAGCTATCTACGAGCAGTACTTC. This sequence encodes CASGPLARGAIYEQYF. The chain uses TRBV12-5 and TRBJ2-7; D perhaps matches TRBD2 (5 bases). Germline V gene data show CDR1 as LGHNT and CDR2 as FRNRAP. The CDR3 extends over 16 amino acids. Trimming removed 5 bases from V and 3 bases from J, with 20 bases in between.

The rearrangement joins TRBV7-8 to TRBJ2-5, with 11 nucleotides matching TRBD2. CDR3 length: 15 amino acids. The ends lost 5 bases at V and 5 bases at J; junction bases unmatched: 7. The V gene's germline CDR1 is SGHVS and CDR2 FQNEAQ. CDR3 protein: CASSLSGGGGETQYF. The CDR3 DNA sequence: TGTGCCAGCAGCCTTAGCGGGGGGGGAGGGGAGACCCAGTACTTC.

V is TRBV5-4 and J is TRBJ2-7; 8 nucleotides align to TRBD2. The trim removed 0 bases at V and 1 base at J, leaving 6 bases unmatched. The CDR3 is 16 residues long. Germline V gives CDR1 SGHNT, CDR2 YYREEE (reference sequence). The CDR3 sequence: CASSLGGTRNSYEQYF. The CDR3 region has the DNA TGTGCCAGCAGCTTGGGAGGGACTAGAAATTCCTACGAGCAGTACTTC.

This chain joins TRBV7-9 and TRBJ2-7, with D possibly being TRBD2 (5 bases). CDR1 and CDR2 (germline): SEHNR, FQNEAQ (reference sequence). V lost 5 bases to trimming and J lost 2 bases, with 10 bases between them. CDR3 length equals 13 residues. The chain's CDR3 is CASSRGLTYEQYF. CDR3 nucleotide sequence: TGTGCCAGCAGCCGAGGACTCACCTACGAGCAGTACTTC.

The V call is TRBV5-6, the J call TRBJ1-2, with 7 nucleotides matching TRBD1. With V trimmed by 5 bases and J by 6 bases, 10 bases remained unmatched. Germline loops: CDR1 SGHDT, CDR2 YYEEEE. This CDR3 spans 14 amino acids. The CDR3 sequence: CASSIQGTRHGYTF. In DNA form, the CDR3 reads TGTGCCAGCAGTATACAGGGGACCCGCCATGGCTACACCTTC.

The V gene is TRBV7-9, the J gene TRBJ2-3; a weak D match, TRBD2 (5 bases). This CDR3 region has 15 residues. V lost 0 bases, J lost 2 bases, and 9 bases lay in between. Germline V gene lookup returns CDR1 SEHNR and CDR2 FQNEAQ (reference sequence). This CDR3 reads CASSLARVTTDTQYF. The CDR3 DNA reads as TGTGCCAGCAGCTTAGCGAGGGTAACCACAGATACGCAGTATTTT.

This clone showed up just once. The J gene is TRBJ1-5, the V gene TRBV19; D gene ambiguous. CDR3 length: 16 amino acids. Trimming pared 1 base from V and 2 bases from J, leaving 12 bases between. Germline-derived CDR1 and CDR2 are LNHDA and SQIVND (reference sequence). This CDR3 reads CASSIVAGRGNQPQHF. CDR3 DNA sequence: TGTGCCAGTAGTATAGTCGCGGGTCGTGGCAATCAGCCCCAGCATTTT.

The V gene is TRBV10-3, the J gene TRBJ2-1; a weak D match, TRBD2 (6 bases). V shed 7 bases and J shed 5 bases, with 15 bases lying between them. The CDR3 is 14 residues long. The germline V gene has CDR1 ENHRY and CDR2 SYGVKD. The CDR3 reads CAITVSGLNNEQFF. CDR3 nucleotides: TGTGCCATCACTGTAAGCGGGCTCAACAATGAGCAGTTCTTC.

This clone appeared once. The chain links TRBV13 to TRBJ1-2; 10 nucleotides agree with TRBD1. CDR3 length equals 14 residues. Unmatched junction bases numbered 5, after V lost 5 bases and J lost 5 bases. CDR1 PRHDT and CDR2 FYEKMQ come from the germline V gene (reference sequence). The CDR3 spells CASSVDRGGYGYTF. For the CDR3, the DNA is TGTGCCAGCAGCGTGGACAGGGGGGGATATGGCTACACCTTC.

The rearrangement joins TRBV27 to TRBJ1-2; maybe TRBD1 (5 bases). V was clipped by 6 bases and J by 8 bases, with 22 bases between them. CDR3 size: 15 residues. Germline CDR1 MNHEY, CDR2 SMNVEV (reference sequence). In nucleotides, the CDR3 is TGTGCCAGCAGCCCCTATCGCGGGGCGCTCGGGGGCTACACCTTC. This codes for CASSPYRGALGGYTF.

This chain links TRBV29-1 with TRBJ1-1; D gene uncertain. Trimming removed 3 bases at V and 5 bases at J, with 10 bases between. This CDR3 has 12 residues. CDR1 is SQVTM and CDR2 is ANQGSEA in the germline V gene. CDR3 protein: CSVDVRVTEAFF. In nucleotides, the CDR3 is TGCAGCGTTGATGTGCGGGTGACTGAAGCTTTCTTT.

This clone was observed a handful of times. The chain is built from TRBV5-6 and TRBJ2-7; perhaps TRBD2 as D (6 bases). Germline values: CDR1 SGHDT, CDR2 YYEEEE. The CDR3 covers 14 residues. With 5 bases removed from V and 3 bases from J, the gap between germline ends came to 15 bases. CDR3 nucleotide sequence: TGTGCCAGCAGGGTGGGACGGGAGCTCTACGAGCAGTACTTC. Its protein is CASRVGRELYEQYF.

Only one count was recorded for this clone. The V call is TRBV5-1, the J call TRBJ2-2; 8 positions agree with TRBD2. From germline, CDR1 is SGHRS and CDR2 YFSETQ. The CDR3 loop spans 16 amino acids. V dropped 4 bases and J dropped 2; count of bases not matched to a gene: 7. Here the CDR3 reads CASSTSGNLNTGELFF. The CDR3 DNA sequence: TGCGCCAGCAGCACTAGCGGAAATCTTAACACCGGGGAGCTGTTTTTT.

The chain joins TRBV6-1 to TRBJ2-1, with 7 bases lining up with TRBD2. CDR1 and CDR2 (germline): MNHNS, SASEGT. The CDR3 has 15 amino acids. The V gene end was trimmed by 2 bases and the J gene end by 8 bases; junction bases not matched to a gene: 9. The CDR3 nucleotides are TGTGCCAGCAGTGAATTGGGGACTATGGGCGATGAGCAGTTCTTC. This codes for CASSELGTMGDEQFF.

The chain carries TRBV7-2 and TRBJ2-7; 9 bases are a match to TRBD2. The trim removed 1 base at V and 0 bases at J, leaving 4 bases unmatched. The CDR3 has 16 amino acids. In germline, CDR1 is SGHTA, CDR2 FQGNSA. The CDR3 reads CASSLVAGGPSYEQYF. CDR3 in DNA: TGTGCCAGCAGCTTAGTGGCGGGGGGGCCCTCCTACGAGCAGTACTTC. Using reference TRBV7-2 and TRBJ2-7 for the parts outside the CDR3, the full variable domain is GAGVSQSPSNKVTEKGKDVELRCDPISGHTALYWYRQSLGQGLEFLIYFQGNSAPDKSGLPSDRFSAERTGGSVSTLTIQRTQQEDSAVYLCASSLVAGGPSYEQYFGPGTRLTVT.

The chain is built from TRBV7-2 and TRBJ2-1, with 9 positions matching TRBD2. Germline V gives CDR1 SGHTA, CDR2 FQGNSA. V lost 4 bases to trimming and J lost 6 bases; unmatched junction nucleotides: 10. There are 16 residues in the CDR3. CDR3 sequence: CASSSARGGPANEQFF. The CDR3, as DNA: TGTGCCAGCAGCTCCGCGCGGGGGGGGCCAGCCAATGAGCAGTTCTTC.

This clone has just one count. The gene calls are TRBV15 and TRBJ1-5; no clear D. The V and J ends lost 4 bases and 0 bases respectively, with 10 bases between them. Germline V gene lookup returns CDR1 LNHNV and CDR2 YYDKDF (reference sequence). This CDR3 spans 15 amino acids. CDR3 in DNA: TGTGCCACCAGCAAGCACAGTAATAGCAATCAGCCCCAGCATTTT. The encoded protein is CATSKHSNSNQPQHF.

The CDR3 reads CASSSSTSGLNTGELFF. The CDR3 DNA is TGTGCCAGCAGCTCGTCTACTAGCGGACTGAACACCGGGGAGCTGTTTTTT. V and J are TRBV7-3 and TRBJ2-2; 8 bases are a match to TRBD2. V lost 4 bases to trimming and J lost 1 base; unmatched junction nucleotides: 8. This CDR3 region has 17 residues. The germline gives CDR1 SGHTA, CDR2 FQGTGA.

This chain's CDR3 is CASRMPGYDGYTF. The DNA of the CDR3 is TGTGCCAGCAGGATGCCAGGGTACGATGGCTACACCTTC. J is TRBJ1-2 and V is TRBV11-1; TRBD1 might be the D (5 bases). With 6 bases removed from V and 6 bases from J, the gap between germline ends came to 14 bases. The CDR3 covers 13 residues. Germline lookup yields CDR1 SGHAT and CDR2 FQDESV (reference sequence).